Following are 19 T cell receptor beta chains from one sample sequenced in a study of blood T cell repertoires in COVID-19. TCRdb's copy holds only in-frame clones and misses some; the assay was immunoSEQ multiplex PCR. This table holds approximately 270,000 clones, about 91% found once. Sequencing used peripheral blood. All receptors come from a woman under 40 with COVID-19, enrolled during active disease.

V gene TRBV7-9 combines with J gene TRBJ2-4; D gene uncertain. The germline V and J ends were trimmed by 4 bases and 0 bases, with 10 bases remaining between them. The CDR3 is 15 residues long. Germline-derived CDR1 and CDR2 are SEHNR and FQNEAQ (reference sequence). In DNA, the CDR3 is TGTGCCAGCAGCTCCAAGCTGCTAGCCAAAAACATTCAGTACTTC. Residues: CASSSKLLAKNIQYF.

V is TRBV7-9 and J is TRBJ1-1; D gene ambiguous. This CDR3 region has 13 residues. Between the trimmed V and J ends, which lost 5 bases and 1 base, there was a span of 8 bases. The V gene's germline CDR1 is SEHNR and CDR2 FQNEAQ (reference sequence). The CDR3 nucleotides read TGTGCCAGCAGCCAGGCACCGAACACTGAAGCTTTCTTT. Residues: CASSQAPNTEAFF. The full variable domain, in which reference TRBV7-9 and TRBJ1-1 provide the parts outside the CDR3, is DTGVSQNPRHKITKRGQNVTFRCDPISEHNRLYWYRQTLGQGPEFLTYFQNEAQLEKSRLLSDRFSAERPKGSFSTLEIQRTEQGDSAMYLCASSQAPNTEAFFGQGTRLTVV.

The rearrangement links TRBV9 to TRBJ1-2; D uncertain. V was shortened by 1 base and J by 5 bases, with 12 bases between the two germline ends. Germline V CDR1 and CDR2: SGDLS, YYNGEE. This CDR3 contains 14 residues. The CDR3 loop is CASSVPGSRYGYTF. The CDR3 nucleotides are TGTGCCAGCAGCGTACCGGGGTCTCGGTATGGCTACACCTTC.

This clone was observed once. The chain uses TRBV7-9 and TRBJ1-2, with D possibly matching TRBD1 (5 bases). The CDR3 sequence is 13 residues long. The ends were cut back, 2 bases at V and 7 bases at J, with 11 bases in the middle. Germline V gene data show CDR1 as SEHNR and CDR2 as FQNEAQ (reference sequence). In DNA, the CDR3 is TGTGCCAGCAGCTTAAACGGCCAGGGTGGCTACACCTTC. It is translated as CASSLNGQGGYTF.

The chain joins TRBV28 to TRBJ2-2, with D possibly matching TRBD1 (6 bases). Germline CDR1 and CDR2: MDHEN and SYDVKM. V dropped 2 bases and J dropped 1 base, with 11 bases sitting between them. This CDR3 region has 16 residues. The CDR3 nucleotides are TGTGCCAGCAGTTTACCAGGGGCGGGGAACACCGGGGAGCTGTTTTTT. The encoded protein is CASSLPGAGNTGELFF.

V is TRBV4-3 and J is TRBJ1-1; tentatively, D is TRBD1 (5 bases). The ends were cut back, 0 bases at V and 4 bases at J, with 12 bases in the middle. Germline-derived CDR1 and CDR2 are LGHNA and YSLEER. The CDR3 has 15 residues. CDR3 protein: CASSQDVRGSTEAFF. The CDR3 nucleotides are TGCGCCAGCAGCCAAGATGTCCGGGGGTCCACTGAAGCTTTCTTT.

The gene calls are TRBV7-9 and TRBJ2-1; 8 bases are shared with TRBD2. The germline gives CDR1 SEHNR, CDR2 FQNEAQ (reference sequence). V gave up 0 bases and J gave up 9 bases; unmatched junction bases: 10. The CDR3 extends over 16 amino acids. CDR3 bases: TGTGCCAGCAGCTTAGCGGGAAGAGCGGGAGAGGGTGAGCAGTTCTTC. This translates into CASSLAGRAGEGEQFF. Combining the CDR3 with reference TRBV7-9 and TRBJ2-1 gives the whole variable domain DTGVSQNPRHKITKRGQNVTFRCDPISEHNRLYWYRQTLGQGPEFLTYFQNEAQLEKSRLLSDRFSAERPKGSFSTLEIQRTEQGDSAMYLCASSLAGRAGEGEQFFGPGTRLTVL.

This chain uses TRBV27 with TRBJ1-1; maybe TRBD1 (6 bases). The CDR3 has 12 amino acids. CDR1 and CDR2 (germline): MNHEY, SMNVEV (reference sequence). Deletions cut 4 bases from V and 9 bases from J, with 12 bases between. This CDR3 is CASSYPGHQAFF. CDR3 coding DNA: TGTGCCAGCAGTTACCCGGGACACCAAGCTTTCTTT.

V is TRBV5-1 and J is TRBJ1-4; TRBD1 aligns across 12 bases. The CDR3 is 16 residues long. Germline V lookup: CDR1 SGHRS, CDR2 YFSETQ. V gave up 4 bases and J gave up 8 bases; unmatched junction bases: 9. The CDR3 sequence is CASSPGQGAGNEKLFF. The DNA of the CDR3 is TGCGCCAGCAGCCCGGGACAGGGGGCAGGAAACGAAAAACTGTTTTTT.

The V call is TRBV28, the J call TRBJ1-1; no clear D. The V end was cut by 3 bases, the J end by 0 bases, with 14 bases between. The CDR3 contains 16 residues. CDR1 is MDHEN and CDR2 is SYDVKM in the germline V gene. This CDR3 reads CASSLGSHELNTEAFF. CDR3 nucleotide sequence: TGTGCCAGCAGTTTGGGCAGCCATGAACTGAACACTGAAGCTTTCTTT. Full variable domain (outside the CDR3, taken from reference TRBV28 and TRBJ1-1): DVKVTQSSRYLVKRTGEKVFLECVQDMDHENMFWYRQDPGLGLRLIYFSYDVKMKEKGDIPEGYSVSREKKERFSLILESASTNQTSMYLCASSLGSHELNTEAFFGQGTRLTVV.

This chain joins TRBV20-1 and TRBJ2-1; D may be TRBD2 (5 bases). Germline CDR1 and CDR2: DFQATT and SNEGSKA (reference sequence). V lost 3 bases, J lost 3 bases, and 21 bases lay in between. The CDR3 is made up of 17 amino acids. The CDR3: CSASQRKGRVDYNEQFF. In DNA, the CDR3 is TGCAGTGCTAGTCAAAGGAAAGGGCGGGTAGACTACAATGAGCAGTTCTTC.

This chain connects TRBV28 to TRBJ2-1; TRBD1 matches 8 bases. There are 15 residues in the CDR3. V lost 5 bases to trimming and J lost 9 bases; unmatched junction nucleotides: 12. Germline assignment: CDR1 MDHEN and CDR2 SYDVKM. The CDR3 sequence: CASSPLGQGEVEQFF. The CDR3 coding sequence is TGTGCCAGCAGTCCCCTAGGACAGGGTGAGGTTGAGCAGTTCTTC.

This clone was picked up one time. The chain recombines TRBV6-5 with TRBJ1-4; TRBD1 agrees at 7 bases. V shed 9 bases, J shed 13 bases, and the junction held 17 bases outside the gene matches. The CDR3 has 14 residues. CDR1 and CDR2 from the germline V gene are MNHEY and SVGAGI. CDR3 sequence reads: CASQARQGRSRLFF. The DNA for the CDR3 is TGTGCCAGTCAGGCCCGACAGGGCCGGTCTAGACTGTTTTTT.

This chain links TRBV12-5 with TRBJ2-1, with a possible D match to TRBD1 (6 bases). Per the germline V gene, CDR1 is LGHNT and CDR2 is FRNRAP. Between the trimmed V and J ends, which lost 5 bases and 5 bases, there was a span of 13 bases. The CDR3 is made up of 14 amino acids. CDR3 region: CASGTGTSDNEQFF. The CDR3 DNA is TGTGCTAGTGGTACCGGGACATCCGACAATGAGCAGTTCTTC.

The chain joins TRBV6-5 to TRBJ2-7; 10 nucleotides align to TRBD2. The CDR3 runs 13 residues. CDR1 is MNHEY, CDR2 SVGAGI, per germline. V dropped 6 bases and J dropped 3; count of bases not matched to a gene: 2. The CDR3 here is CASRLAGDYEQYV. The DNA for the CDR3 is TGTGCCAGCAGGCTAGCGGGGGACTACGAGCAGTACGTC.

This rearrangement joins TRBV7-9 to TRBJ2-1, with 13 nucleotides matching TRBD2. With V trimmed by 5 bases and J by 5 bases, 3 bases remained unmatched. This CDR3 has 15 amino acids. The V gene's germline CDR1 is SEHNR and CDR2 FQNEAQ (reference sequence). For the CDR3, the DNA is TGTGCCAGCAGCCCAGGGACTAGCGGGGACAATGAGCAGTTCTTC. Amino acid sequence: CASSPGTSGDNEQFF. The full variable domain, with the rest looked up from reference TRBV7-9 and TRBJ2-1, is DTGVSQNPRHKITKRGQNVTFRCDPISEHNRLYWYRQTLGQGPEFLTYFQNEAQLEKSRLLSDRFSAERPKGSFSTLEIQRTEQGDSAMYLCASSPGTSGDNEQFFGPGTRLTVL.

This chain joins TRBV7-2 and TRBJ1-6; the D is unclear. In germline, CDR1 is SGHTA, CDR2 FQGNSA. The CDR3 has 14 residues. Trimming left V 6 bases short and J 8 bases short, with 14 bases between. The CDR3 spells CASRHDWEDSPLHF. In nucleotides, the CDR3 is TGTGCCAGCAGGCACGACTGGGAGGATTCACCCCTCCACTTT.

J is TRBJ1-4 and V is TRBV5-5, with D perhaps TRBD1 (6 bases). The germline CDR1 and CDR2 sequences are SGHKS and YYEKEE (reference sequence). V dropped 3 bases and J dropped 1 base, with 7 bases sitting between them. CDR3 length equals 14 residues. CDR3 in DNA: TGTGCCAGCAGCTACAGGGTAACTAATGAAAAACTGTTTTTT. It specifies CASSYRVTNEKLFF.

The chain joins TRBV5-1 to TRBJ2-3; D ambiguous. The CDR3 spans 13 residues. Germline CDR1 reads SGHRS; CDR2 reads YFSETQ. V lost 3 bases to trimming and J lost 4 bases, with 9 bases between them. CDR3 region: CASSSQVSDTQYF. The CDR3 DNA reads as TGCGCCAGCAGCTCCCAGGTTTCAGATACGCAGTATTTT.